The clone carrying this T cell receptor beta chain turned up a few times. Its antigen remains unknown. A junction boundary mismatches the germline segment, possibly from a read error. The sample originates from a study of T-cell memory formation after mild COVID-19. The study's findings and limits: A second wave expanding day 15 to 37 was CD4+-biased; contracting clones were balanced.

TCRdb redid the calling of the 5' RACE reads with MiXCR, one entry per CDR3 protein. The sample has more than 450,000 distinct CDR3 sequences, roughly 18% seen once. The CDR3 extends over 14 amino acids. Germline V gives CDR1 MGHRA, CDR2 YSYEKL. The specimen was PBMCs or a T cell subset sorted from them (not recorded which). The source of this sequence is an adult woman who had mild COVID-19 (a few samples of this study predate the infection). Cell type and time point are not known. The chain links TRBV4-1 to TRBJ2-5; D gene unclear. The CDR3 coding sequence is TGCGCCAGCAGTCAAGCAGATAGAAAAGAGACCCAGTACTTC. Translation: CASSQADRKETQYF.